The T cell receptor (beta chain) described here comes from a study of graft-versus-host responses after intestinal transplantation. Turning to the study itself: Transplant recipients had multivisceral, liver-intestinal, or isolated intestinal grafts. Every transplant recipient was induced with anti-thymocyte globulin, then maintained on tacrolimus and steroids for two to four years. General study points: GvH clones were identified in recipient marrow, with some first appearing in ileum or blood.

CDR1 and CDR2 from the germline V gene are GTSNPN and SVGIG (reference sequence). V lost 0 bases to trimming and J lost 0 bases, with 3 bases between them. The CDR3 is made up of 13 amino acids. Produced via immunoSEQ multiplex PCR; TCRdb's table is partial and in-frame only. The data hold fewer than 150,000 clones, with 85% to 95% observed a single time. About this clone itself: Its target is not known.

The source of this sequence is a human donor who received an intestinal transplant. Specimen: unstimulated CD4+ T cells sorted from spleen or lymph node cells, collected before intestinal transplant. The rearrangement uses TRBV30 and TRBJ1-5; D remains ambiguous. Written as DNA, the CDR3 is TGTGCCTGGAGTGTGTATAGCAATCAGCCCCAGCATTTT. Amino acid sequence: CAWSVYSNQPQHF.